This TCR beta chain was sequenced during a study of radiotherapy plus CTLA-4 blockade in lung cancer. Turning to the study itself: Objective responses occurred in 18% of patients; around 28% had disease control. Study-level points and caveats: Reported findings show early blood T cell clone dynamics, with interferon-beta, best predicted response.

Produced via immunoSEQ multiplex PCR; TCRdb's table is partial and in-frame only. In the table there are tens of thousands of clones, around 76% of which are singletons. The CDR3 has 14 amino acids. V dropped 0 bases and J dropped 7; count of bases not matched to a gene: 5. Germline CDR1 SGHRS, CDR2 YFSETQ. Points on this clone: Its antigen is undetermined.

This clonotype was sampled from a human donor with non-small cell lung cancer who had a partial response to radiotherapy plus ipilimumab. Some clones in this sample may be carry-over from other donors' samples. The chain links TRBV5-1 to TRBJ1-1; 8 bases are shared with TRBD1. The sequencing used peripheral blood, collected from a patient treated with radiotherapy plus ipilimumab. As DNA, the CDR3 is TGCGCCAGCAGCTTGGGCCCCGGGACAGGTGAAGCTTTCTTT. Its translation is CASSLGPGTGEAFF.